A single sample is the source of the 23 T cell receptor beta chains below, sequenced in a study of CD8+CD57+ T cells in acquired aplastic anemia. Previously, flow cytometry had revealed CD8+CD57+ cell expansion in the patients chosen for sequencing. Profiles of TCR beta VDJ and CDR3 were generated from a genomic DNA template. TCRdb re-called the reads with MiXCR, one entry per CDR3 protein. The profile shows fewer than 200,000 distinct CDR3 sequences, 45% to 60% of them singletons. Sequencing used sorted CD4+, CD8+, or CD8+CD57+ T cells (not recorded which) from PBMCs. The origin of the receptors is a human donor with aplastic anemia.

This clonotype has a count of ten or more. V and J are TRBV7-6 and TRBJ1-3, with no clear D. Germline V gene data show CDR1 as SGHVS and CDR2 as FNYEAQ. There are 15 residues in the CDR3. The germline V and J ends were trimmed by 1 base and 10 bases, with 17 bases remaining between them. Here the CDR3 DNA reads TGTGCCAGCAGCTTAGAGCAAGGGCGGCAAGGGACCATATATTTT. Protein sequence: CASSLEQGRQGTIYF.

The chain joins TRBV7-8 to TRBJ1-2; D uncertain. The V end was cut by 1 base, the J end by 0 bases, with 6 bases between. Germline values: CDR1 SGHVS, CDR2 FQNEAQ. The CDR3 has 14 residues. The chain's CDR3 is CASSLDRSNYGYTF. In nucleotides, the CDR3 is TGTGCCAGCAGCTTAGATAGGTCTAACTATGGCTACACCTTC.

The table lists this clonotype with many counts. This chain uses TRBV6-4 with TRBJ1-4, with TRBD1 identical over 7 bases. Germline CDR1 reads MRHNA; CDR2 reads SNTAGT. The CDR3 has 14 residues. V was clipped by 11 bases and J by 3 bases; unmatched bases: 9. The CDR3 region is CAGHPGQSNEKLFF. CDR3 bases: TGTGCCGGGCACCCGGGACAGTCTAATGAAAAACTGTTTTTT.

This clonotype occurred once. The gene calls are TRBV19 and TRBJ2-7; TRBD2 might be the D (6 bases). V lost 1 base, J lost 6 bases, and 13 bases lay in between. Germline values: CDR1 LNHDA, CDR2 SQIVND (reference sequence). The CDR3 covers 14 residues. DNA of the CDR3: TGTGCCAGTAGTATAGGGGCGGGACCGCGCGAGCAGTACTTC. Its translation: CASSIGAGPREQYF.

The chain joins TRBV29-1 to TRBJ1-1; TRBD1 matches 8 bases. The junction had 6 bases not matched to a gene; V was cut back by 5 bases and J by 1 base. Germline CDR1 reads SQVTM; CDR2 reads ANQGSEA. The length of the CDR3 is 14 residues. The CDR3, as DNA: TGCAGCGTTTGTGATACAGGGGGGAACACTGAAGCTTTCTTT. It codes for CSVCDTGGNTEAFF.

This clonotype was detected many times. The rearrangement links TRBV19 to TRBJ2-3, with D perhaps TRBD1 (6 bases). The germline V gene has CDR1 LNHDA and CDR2 SQIVND (reference sequence). Trimming removed 4 bases from V and 8 bases from J, with 16 bases in between. The CDR3 covers 14 residues. DNA of the CDR3: TGTGCCAGTAGTAAAGGGATACAGGGTGGTACGCAGTATTTT. This codes for CASSKGIQGGTQYF. Supplemented by reference TRBV19 and TRBJ2-3, the full variable domain reads DGGITQSPKYLFRKEGQNVTLSCEQNLNHDAMYWYRQDPGQGLRLIYYSQIVNDFQKGDIAEGYSVSREKKESFPLTVTSAQKNPTAFYLCASSKGIQGGTQYFGPGTRLTVL.

This clonotype was counted at least ten times. V is TRBV28 and J is TRBJ2-7; TRBD1 or TRBD2 may be the D gene (6 bases each). The length of the CDR3 is 14 residues. Trimming took off 3 bases at V and 2 bases at J, with 11 bases between the two ends. Germline lookup yields CDR1 MDHEN and CDR2 SYDVKM. The CDR3 is CASSLGAGTYEQYF. CDR3 nucleotides: TGTGCCAGCAGTTTGGGGGCGGGGACCTACGAGCAGTACTTC.

The gene calls are TRBV15 and TRBJ1-3; D remains ambiguous. CDR1 LNHNV and CDR2 YYDKDF come from the germline V gene (reference sequence). V shed 5 bases and J shed 0 bases, with 8 bases lying between them. The CDR3 consists of 14 residues. The DNA for the CDR3 is TGTGCCACCAGCGCCGGGGTCTCTGGAAACACCATATATTTT. It specifies CATSAGVSGNTIYF.

About this clonotype itself: This may be a read error: a much more frequent sequence differs by one nucleotide. The rearrangement links TRBV3-1 to TRBJ2-5; possibly TRBD1 for D (6 bases). This CDR3 contains 14 residues. The V and J ends lost 4 bases and 7 bases respectively, with 16 bases between them. Per germline, CDR1 LGHDT and CDR2 YNNKEL (reference sequence). The CDR3 coding sequence is TGTGCCAGCAGCCTTAGTGGGGGCGAAGTGACCCAGTACTTC. Its translation is CASSLSGGEVTQYF.

This clonotype was observed once. This chain links TRBV6-5 with TRBJ2-7, with 9 bases lining up with TRBD1. The CDR3 runs 13 residues. Trimming removed 2 bases from V and 6 bases from J; junction bases left unmatched: 2. Germline CDR1 is MNHEY and CDR2 is SVGAGI. The CDR3, as DNA: TGTGCCAGCAGTTACGAGGGACAGGGCGAGCAGTACTTC. Protein product: CASSYEGQGEQYF.

This clonotype was seen a few times. The gene calls are TRBV29-1 and TRBJ1-3, with D unclear. The V gene lost 4 bases and the J gene lost 4 bases, with 8 bases spanning the gap. The CDR3 contains 12 residues. Germline loops: CDR1 SQVTM, CDR2 ANQGSEA. The CDR3 protein is CSVVVPGNTIYF. Written as DNA, the CDR3 is TGCAGCGTTGTAGTGCCCGGAAACACCATATATTTT. The full variable domain, its missing parts supplied by reference TRBV29-1 and TRBJ1-3, is SAVISQKPSRDICQRGTSLTIQCQVDSQVTMMFWYRQQPGQSLTLIATANQGSEATYESGFVIDKFPISRPNLTFSTLTVSNMSPEDSSIYLCSVVVPGNTIYFGEGSWLTVV.

Regarding this clonotype: Since a much larger clone is just one base distant, this may be a read error. The chain employs TRBV29-1 and TRBJ1-1; D is ambiguous. Germline assignment: CDR1 SQVTM and CDR2 ANQGSEA. The CDR3 extends over 12 amino acids. The V gene lost 5 bases and the J gene lost 4 bases, with 11 bases spanning the gap. Written as DNA, the CDR3 is TGCAGCGTTTCGGGGAAGGGCACTGAAGCTTTCTTT. Amino acids: CSVSGKGTEAFF. Full variable domain (missing parts from reference TRBV29-1 and TRBJ1-1): SAVISQKPSRDICQRGTSLTIQCQVDSQVTMMFWYRQQPGQSLTLIATANQGSEATYESGFVIDKFPISRPNLTFSTLTVSNMSPEDSSIYLCSVSGKGTEAFFGQGTRLTVV.

The chain has TRBV10-3 and TRBJ2-1; TRBD2 agrees at 15 bases. The germline CDR1 and CDR2 sequences are ENHRY and SYGVKD. CDR3 length: 20 residues. Germline trimming cut 2 bases from V and 0 bases from J; bases unmatched to any gene: 8. The CDR3 region has the DNA TGTGCCATCAGTGAGACGGGACTAGCGGGGGGTTCGAGCTCCTACAATGAGCAGTTCTTC. It yields the protein CAISETGLAGGSSSYNEQFF.

This clonotype has only a few counts. The V gene is TRBV28, the J gene TRBJ2-7; D uncertain. Deletions cut 5 bases from V and 2 bases from J, with 13 bases between. This CDR3 has 14 residues. Germline values: CDR1 MDHEN, CDR2 SYDVKM. The CDR3 sequence: CASSPSTTPYEQYF. DNA of the CDR3: TGTGCCAGCAGTCCCTCGACGACGCCCTACGAGCAGTACTTC.

As regards this clonotype: It is likely a read error, because the conserved phenylalanine at the end of the CDR3 is missing. The chain joins TRBV11-1 to TRBJ2-2, with TRBD2 identical over 8 bases. V gave up 0 bases and J gave up 4 bases; unmatched junction bases: 4. Germline V lookup: CDR1 SGHAT, CDR2 FQDESV (reference sequence). The CDR3 runs to 16 residues. The CDR3 coding sequence is TGTGCCAGCAGCTTAGCTGGCGGGGGGACCACCGGGGAGCTGTTTCTT. This gives the protein CASSLAGGGTTGELFL.

This clonotype was recorded at least ten times. The genes are TRBV11-2 and TRBJ2-2, with a weak D call TRBD2 (6 bases). CDR3 length equals 16 residues. Trimming stripped 4 bases from V and 2 bases from J, with 14 bases between. The germline gives CDR1 SGHAT, CDR2 FQNNGV. The CDR3 bases are TGTGCCAGCAGCTCTAGGCCGGGACTCAACACCGGGGAGCTGTTTTTT. Its translation is CASSSRPGLNTGELFF. Full variable domain (remainder filled in from reference TRBV11-2 and TRBJ2-2): EAGVAQSPRYKIIEKRQSVAFWCNPISGHATLYWYQQILGQGPKLLIQFQNNGVVDDSQLPKDRFSAERLKGVDSTLKIQPAKLEDSAVYLCASSSRPGLNTGELFFGEGSRLTVL.

The gene calls are TRBV7-4 and TRBJ2-7; no definite D call. Germline assignment: CDR1 SGHVT and CDR2 SQSDAQ. The CDR3 has 14 residues. Deletions cut 3 bases from V and 0 bases from J, with 9 bases between. CDR3 loop: CASSFPAASYEQYF. Here the CDR3 DNA reads TGTGCCAGCAGCTTCCCCGCGGCCTCCTACGAGCAGTACTTC.

This clonotype was seen only once. J is TRBJ2-7 and V is TRBV29-1; 8 bases are shared with TRBD1. CDR3 size: 14 residues. The ends lost 6 bases at V and 3 bases at J; junction bases unmatched: 10. Germline V gene lookup returns CDR1 SQVTM and CDR2 ANQGSEA. CDR3 protein: CSVSTTGAGYEQYF. In DNA, the CDR3 is TGCAGCGTATCGACGACAGGGGCGGGCTACGAGCAGTACTTC.

This clonotype came up a few times. V gene TRBV19 combines with J gene TRBJ1-5; TRBD1 matches at 8 bases. Trimming took 8 bases from V and 5 from J; bases not matched to a gene: 5. The CDR3 spans 13 residues. The germline CDR1 and CDR2 sequences are LNHDA and SQIVND (reference sequence). CDR3 in DNA: TGTGCCAGTCAGACAGGGGAGCATCAGCCCCAGCATTTT. Translation gives CASQTGEHQPQHF.

This clonotype has only a few counts. V is TRBV6-1 and J is TRBJ1-1; possible D gene TRBD1, 5 bases. V lost 7 bases to trimming and J lost 2 bases, with 14 bases between them. The CDR3 spans 14 residues. In germline, CDR1 is MNHNS, CDR2 SASEGT. The CDR3 is CASNLRGFNTEAFF. CDR3 nucleotides: TGTGCCAGCAACCTCCGGGGGTTTAACACTGAAGCTTTCTTT.

The table lists this clonotype with many counts. The gene calls are TRBV4-1 and TRBJ1-5; D ambiguous. The V end was cut by 0 bases, the J end by 4 bases, with 10 bases between. The CDR3 is 15 residues long. Looked up from germline, CDR1 is MGHRA and CDR2 is YSYEKL. The CDR3 loop is CASSQDRGVNQPQHF. DNA for the CDR3: TGCGCCAGCAGCCAAGATCGCGGGGTTAATCAGCCCCAGCATTTT.

This chain joins TRBV10-3 and TRBJ2-3; 12 bases agree with TRBD2. CDR3 length: 18 amino acids. J was trimmed by 6 bases and V by 4 bases; bases with no gene match: 14. CDR1 and CDR2 (germline): ENHRY, SYGVKD. CDR3 DNA: TGTGCCATCAGTGGACACATCCCGGGACTAGCGGGTATGGATACGCAGTATTTT. The encoded protein is CAISGHIPGLAGMDTQYF.

The chain employs TRBV20-1 and TRBJ2-1; no firm D call. Germline-derived CDR1 and CDR2 are DFQATT and SNEGSKA (reference sequence). The CDR3 runs 11 residues. V was cut by 3 bases and J by 12 bases, with 12 bases left in between. CDR3 DNA: TGCAGTGCTAGGGGCCTACTCACGCAGTTCTTC. Residues: CSARGLLTQFF.